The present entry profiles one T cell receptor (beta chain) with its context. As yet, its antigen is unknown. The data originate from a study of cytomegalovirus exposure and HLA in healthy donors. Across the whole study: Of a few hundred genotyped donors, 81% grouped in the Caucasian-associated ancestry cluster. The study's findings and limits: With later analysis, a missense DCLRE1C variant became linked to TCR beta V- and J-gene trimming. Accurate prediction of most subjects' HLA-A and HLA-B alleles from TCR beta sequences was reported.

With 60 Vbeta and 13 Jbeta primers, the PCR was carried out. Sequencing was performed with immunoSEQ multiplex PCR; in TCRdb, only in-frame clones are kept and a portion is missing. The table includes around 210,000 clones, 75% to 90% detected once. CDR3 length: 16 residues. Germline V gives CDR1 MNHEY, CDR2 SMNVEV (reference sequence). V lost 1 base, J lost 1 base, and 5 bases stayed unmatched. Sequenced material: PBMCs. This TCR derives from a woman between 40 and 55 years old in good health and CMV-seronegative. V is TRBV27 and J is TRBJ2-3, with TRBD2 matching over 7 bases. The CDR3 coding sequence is TGTGCCAGCAGTTTATATAAGCGGGAAGGCACAGATACGCAGTATTTT. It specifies CASSLYKREGTDTQYF.